Listed below are T cell receptor beta chains from one sample, sequenced in a study of shared clonotypes between healthy human individuals. The assay was immunoSEQ multiplex PCR, and TCRdb's table has in-frame clones only and misses some. Counted here are around 2.5 million clones, approximately 93% occurring once; the ten biggest clones make up 0.36%. Sample: naive CD4+ T cells from PBMCs. The receptor set was obtained from a man aged 18-30 years in good health. Some clones in this sample may be carry-over from other donors' samples. Both conserved end residues are part of each CDR3. The order of the fields is CDR3 protein, V gene, J gene.

CASSLAGTYNQPQHF	TRBV5-5	TRBJ1-5
CASSFGRPLQYEQYF	TRBV11-2	TRBJ2-7
CASSVTGVNEKLFF	TRBV5-1	TRBJ1-4
CASSYPYLESEAFF	TRBV7-9	TRBJ1-1
CASSQDRLAVSQFF	TRBV4-3	TRBJ2-1
CASRQGKSGANVLTF	TRBV6-1	TRBJ2-6
CASSLSGREGVYEQYF	TRBV7-9	TRBJ2-7
CASTPRFSNQPQHF	TRBV19	TRBJ1-5
CASSQGTGVTGGDYNEQFF	TRBV4-2	TRBJ2-1
CASSLRADRVGQAFF	TRBV5-1	TRBJ1-1
CASSEAGDAYEQYF	TRBV2	.
CASSLFMGQPQHF	TRBV7-9	TRBJ1-5
CASSQGDSDFYGYTF	TRBV4-3	TRBJ1-2
CASSFGTGLLYGYTF	TRBV7-2	TRBJ1-2
CASSRAGIGTGTGELFF	TRBV5-4	TRBJ2-2
CASSHRTSPDTQYF	TRBV11-1	TRBJ2-3
CASSPQGVTEAFF	TRBV18	TRBJ1-1
CASSISENTDTQYF	TRBV19	TRBJ2-3
CASSLSGARDTQYF	TRBV7-9	TRBJ2-3
CASSLSLGEQYF	TRBV27	TRBJ2-7
CASSLFGAGDTEAFF	TRBV28	TRBJ1-1
CASSTGQGAFYEQYF	TRBV5-8	TRBJ2-7
CASSIDRGAYNEQFF	TRBV19	TRBJ2-1
CASHTTSETQYF	TRBV12-2	TRBJ2-5